This T cell receptor (beta chain) was sequenced in a study of T cells in Graves' hyperthyroidism and ophthalmopathy (dated by TCRdb to between 2017 and 2020). Looking at the study overall: Peripheral blood was sampled at the time of initial diagnosis, prior to any treatment. To identify distinguishing TCR V-J signatures, a discovery cohort of 100 or so patients was used, comprising some 45 with Graves' ophthalmopathy and around 60 with stable Graves' hyperthyroidism. Prospective prediction of ophthalmopathy was tested in an independent validation cohort of under 20 hyperthyroidism patients and some 17 patients who later progressed to ophthalmopathy. For training and testing, the 110 or so patients in the discovery cohort were randomly divided in a 7:3 ratio. In addition, the study compared T-cell repertoires in thyroid tissue and in blood from several Graves' hyperthyroidism patients. After sampling, hyperthyroidism patients received methimazole starting at 30 mg daily, and ophthalmopathy patients received high-dose intravenous methylprednisolone. The paper reports TCR Vbeta CDR3 sequencing of some 140 peripheral blood samples: fewer than 50 ophthalmopathy, around 80 hyperthyroidism and around 17 progressor patients. Study-wide conclusions, independent of this receptor: Sample size was not statistically predetermined, and blinding of investigators to group allocation was not performed. Most expanded thyroid clonotypes (frequency above 0.001) were also detected in blood, suggesting blood repertoires may reflect thyroid immune responses. A 13 V-J signature model separated ophthalmopathy from stable hyperthyroidism, with approximately 87% sensitivity and 81% to 83% specificity in cross-validation and 80%/75% in testing. During validation, the model predicted progression to ophthalmopathy a median of approximately 6.5 months ahead of onset, with more than 60% sensitivity and under 85% specificity.

To note about this clonotype: The clone's antigen remains unknown. No base quality information exists; no much larger clone differs at one position.

Ophthalmopathy patients had moderately to severely active disease, Clinical Activity Score of at least 3, NOSPECS grade of at least 4, and duration under 3 months. The study excluded patients with uncontrolled infections, other autoimmune diseases, pregnancy or lactation. Diagnoses were based on clinical symptoms, serum thyroxine and TRAb, thyroid ultrasound and orbital computed tomography. Ficoll-Paque density gradient centrifugation was used to isolate PBMCs from 8 to 10 ml of fresh peripheral blood. Total RNA was extracted with Trizol reagent, and quality was checked on an Agilent 2100 Bioanalyzer. The germline V gene supplies CDR1 KGHSH and CDR2 LQKENI. Including the terminal cysteine and phenylalanine, the CDR3 comprises 16 residues. The sequence is cut down to CDR3 DNA, 48 bases in frame from base 1. V has 5 bases trimmed and J has 0 bases trimmed; junction bases matching no gene number 10.

The TCR beta CDR3 regions were amplified from RNA transcripts. For the first round of RT-PCR on the TCR CDR3, the HTBI primer set was used together with the Qiagen OneStep RT-PCR kit. The libraries were constructed in a second round of multiplex PCR and then size-selected and purified. The libraries were sequenced on an Illumina HiSeq2000 using paired-end 100 bp reads. In the original analysis: SOAPnuke was used to process the raw data, removing reads that contained adapters or uncalled bases, had a mean Phred below 15, or lacked an exact match to the constant primer or identifier. High-quality paired reads were merged with COPE v1.2.5, and unique nucleotide sequences were defined as clonotypes. MiTCR v1.1 was used to align the clonotypes against IMGT TRBV, TRBD and TRBJ reference segments. The analysis was restricted to V-J combinations with a frequency above 0.0001, which together covered 98% to 99.2% of the repertoires. The TCS score was defined as the ratio of F50 (clonal expansion) to E x V (chaos), calculated using BLOSUM62-based TCRdist between CDR3 peptides within each V-J. Welch's t-statistics and random forest reduced roughly 500 V-J features to fewer than 15, which were used in a naive Bayes classifier (R e1071). TCRdb's own reprocessing of the public reads used fastp at Q25 and MiXCR and kept productive beta chains. Entries that share a CDR3 protein sequence are merged under the most common genes and DNA. None of the V and J calls come from the authors' own analysis; TCRdb made them. This sample holds around 250,000 distinct CDR3 sequences; almost 25% were observed only once. The top ten hold 35% of the sample.

The material sequenced was blood. This sequence was found in a woman aged 40 to 50 with Graves' ophthalmopathy. The sequence links TRBV18 to TRBJ2-7; the junction holds 7 bases that match TRBD1. CDR3 reads: CASSKSYGDSSYEQYF. The DNA sequence is TGTGCCAGCTCAAAATCATACGGGGACAGCTCCTACGAGCAGTACTTC.